What follows describes a single TCR beta chain. Its matching antigen is unknown. The data stem from a study of T cell responses to AZD1222 COVID-19 vaccine. Combined were second doses at about 4 or about 12 weeks. Germline lookup yields CDR1 LNHDA and CDR2 SQIVND (reference sequence). Trimming stripped 3 bases from V and 3 bases from J, with 14 bases between. There are 16 residues in the CDR3. The table came from immunoSEQ multiplex PCR; TCRdb's copy has only in-frame clones and leaves some out. The sample yields under 110,000 clones, less than 95% seen once. Study-wide findings and caveats: Elevations in Spike-specific TCR breadth and depth followed administration of two AZD1222 doses. Donors were chiefly white British, with a greater number of females, and clonal diversity was perhaps underestimated.

This chain connects TRBV19 to TRBJ2-2; perhaps D is TRBD1 or TRBD2 (6 bases each). This specimen was peripheral blood, taken 28 days after the second AZD1222 dose. This clonotype originated in an adult who received the AZD1222 COVID-19 vaccine. CDR3 bases: TGTGCCAGTAGTATTTGGGGGGCCTTAGACACCGGGGAGCTGTTTTTT. Translating gives CASSIWGALDTGELFF.